This TCR beta chain is drawn from a study of cytotoxic CD8 clonotypes in ibrutinib-treated CLL (dated by TCRdb to the early 2020s). Notes on the research overall: In this cohort, approximately 15 patients were treatment-naive and 11 to 12 were relapsed/refractory, while about 18 had unmutated IGHV. Partial responses were observed in about 25 patients and complete responses in 2; after a median follow-up of around 68 months, remission was maintained in around 14 patients and progression was observed in some twelve. The response samples were drawn at a median of approximately twelve months into treatment, with a range of about 6 to 40 months. On average, each sample yielded about 250,000 productive templates and tens of thousands of productive rearrangements. Of the roughly 86 people in the trial, about 25 had longitudinal samples available. Cryopreserved peripheral blood mononuclear cells were collected before treatment, at response, and at either disease progression or sustained remission.

The paper's findings and limits, for the study overall: At baseline, clonality was higher than in age-matched healthy donors and showed a strong correlation with circulating CD8+ T-cell counts. Sampling times were not matched between patients in sustained remission and patients whose disease was progressing, and lymph node repertoires were not examined. Clonality increased at ibrutinib response, stayed stable in sustained remission, and fell back toward baseline at progression. Public clonotypes were rare and either shrank or stayed stable during treatment, and the rise in clonality at ibrutinib response reflected expansion of private clonotypes.

Each clonotype received, on average, approximately 9.9x coverage in deep resolution sequencing performed on a MiSeq, where the target depth lay between 1 in 1 million and 1 in 200,000 T cells. TCR beta libraries were generated with the immunoSEQ hsTCRB Kit. The original pipeline was this. ImmunoSEQ Data Assistant and ImmunoSEQ Analyzer were used for data analysis, and V, D and J genes were assigned according to IMGT definitions. Clonality, with values ranging from 0 to 1, was calculated as one minus the normalized Shannon entropy of productive rearrangement frequencies. Only overrepresented clonotypes making up at least 0.05% of each patient's repertoire were included in the public clonotype analysis. More than ten age-matched healthy donor repertoires from immuneACCESS were used as controls for clonality. This is the immuneACCESS table as TCRdb keeps it, with only in-frame sequences that have V and J called. A part of the clones is gone; compared with another copy, unresolved V genes explain less than half, and the rest is unexplained. D and trimming were read from the DNA, whereas the V and J calls and clone size are those reported in that table. This sample gives about 310,000 clones in total; 70% to 80% of them show up just once. The top ten constitute roughly 7% of the sample.

The CDR3 holds 15 amino acids from the cysteine to the phenylalanine. The retained sequence is limited to the CDR3, 45 bases, with the frame set at the first base. For this chain, trimming is 5 bases at the V end and 2 bases at the J end, and the number of junction bases without a gene match is 7. In the germline V gene, CDR1 corresponds to MDHEN and CDR2 to SYDVKM. To note about this clone: There is no known antigen for this receptor. Qualities for individual bases were not recorded, and no much larger clone is one base off.

For TCR beta library preparation, around 1.9 micrograms of genomic DNA were extracted from the cryopreserved PBMCs. Longitudinal blood samples from CLL patients receiving ibrutinib monotherapy were subjected to high-throughput TCR beta sequencing. The patients were enrolled in a single-center, open-label phase 2 trial of ibrutinib monotherapy. The sequence links TRBV28 to TRBJ2-7; the central 9 bases match TRBD1. This clonotype was obtained from a human donor with chronic lymphocytic leukemia. Sequencing used PBMCs, obtained before ibrutinib treatment. The sequence in DNA is TGTGCCAGCAGTCCCTACAGGGGGCGTCCCTACGAGCAGTACTTC. This yields the protein CASSPYRGRPYEQYF.